This T cell receptor (beta chain) was sequenced for a study of T cells after posttransplantation cyclophosphamide. Overall study findings and caveats: Donor-recipient repertoire similarity was low at 1-2 months, rising over year one. TRB overlap between skin or GI tissue T cells and blood was limited. TRB clonality was highly associated with recipient CMV seropositivity and reactivation.

Note on this clone: Its antigen is not identified.

Germline V gene lookup returns CDR1 LNHDA and CDR2 SQIVND (reference sequence). This CDR3 contains 13 residues. The V and J ends lost 6 bases and 4 bases, in that order; junction bases with no gene match: 4. Libraries were prepared by immunoSEQ multiplex PCR; TCRdb keeps only in-frame clonotypes and omits some of them. This table holds more than 50,000 clones, 70% to 90% found once. The chain joins TRBV19 to TRBJ2-7; 9 bases align to TRBD1. The sequenced sample was PBMCs. This receptor was obtained from a man younger than 40 with a blood cancer, CMV-positive, and with a related stem cell donor. The DNA of the CDR3 is TGTGCCAGTAGCCAAGGGACAGGGTACGAGCAGTACTTC. Translating it yields CASSQGTGYEQYF.